The 19 T cell receptor beta chains below all came from one sample that was sequenced in a study of T cells in Graves' hyperthyroidism and ophthalmopathy. Amplification targeted TCR beta CDR3 regions from RNA transcripts. The HTBI primer set served for first-round RT-PCR of the TCR CDR3. TCRdb redid the calling of the multiplex PCR reads with MiXCR, one entry per CDR3 protein. The sample contains around 560,000 distinct CDR3 sequences, 16% of which appear only once. The specimen was blood. The origin of the receptors is a woman between 18 and 29 years old with Graves' hyperthyroidism.

The genes are TRBV12-3 or TRBV12-4 and TRBJ2-1; TRBD2 matches 9 bases. The CDR3 runs 15 residues. V was clipped by 6 bases and J by 4 bases; unmatched bases: 7. Here the CDR3 DNA reads TGTGCCAGCAGAGGGAAGCGGGGGGCATACAATGAGCAGTTCTTC. It codes for CASRGKRGAYNEQFF.

The chain has TRBV30 and TRBJ2-1; no clear D gene. The CDR3 sequence is 14 residues long. V was pared by 3 bases and J by 0 bases, with 9 bases between. Germline V gene data show CDR1 as GTSNPN and CDR2 as SVGIG (reference sequence). The CDR3 bases are TGTGCCTGGAGGACGGAAAGCTCCTACAATGAGCAGTTCTTC. As protein: CAWRTESSYNEQFF.

In its sample, this clonotype was seen many times. In DNA, the CDR3 is TGTGCCAGCAGCTCGACCGGGCCTGCAACTAATGAAAAACTGTTTTTT. It is translated as CASSSTGPATNEKLFF. The chain has TRBV6-2 or TRBV6-3 and TRBJ1-4, with no clear D. Trimming took off 6 bases at V and 0 bases at J, with 14 bases between the two ends. This CDR3 is 16 amino acids long. Germline CDR1 is MNHEY and CDR2 is SVGEGT.

This clonotype was counted many times. V usage is TRBV7-8 and J usage is TRBJ2-5; 10 nucleotides match TRBD1. Trimming removed 7 bases from V and 4 bases from J; junction bases left unmatched: 9. The CDR3 is 15 residues long. The germline V gene has CDR1 SGHVS and CDR2 FQNEAQ. DNA of the CDR3: TGTGCCAGCACCGGGGCGGGACAGGGGAGAGAGACCCAGTACTTC. Encoded protein: CASTGAGQGRETQYF.

This sequence joins TRBV27 and TRBJ2-3; 16 bases align to TRBD2. Trimming took 5 bases from V and 3 from J; bases not matched to a gene: 5. From germline, CDR1 is MNHEY and CDR2 SMNVEV (reference sequence). This CDR3 is built from 17 residues. The CDR3 DNA reads as TGTGCCAGCAGTACCGGGACTAGCGGGAGGGGAACAGATACGCAGTATTTT. Its protein is CASSTGTSGRGTDTQYF.

This clonotype was recorded many times. This chain connects TRBV20-1 to TRBJ2-5; 8 bases line up with TRBD1. The V segment lost 0 bases and the J segment 2 bases; nucleotides outside the gene matches: 5. The CDR3 has 15 amino acids. The germline gives CDR1 DFQATT, CDR2 SNEGSKA (reference sequence). CDR3: CSARDARTGQETQYF. CDR3 nucleotide sequence: TGCAGTGCTAGAGATGCCCGGACAGGGCAAGAGACCCAGTACTTC.

In this sample, this clonotype turned up a few times. The V and J genes are TRBV20-1 and TRBJ2-7; D is uncertain. CDR3 length: 12 amino acids. Looked up from germline, CDR1 is DFQATT and CDR2 is SNEGSKA (reference sequence). V was cut by 5 bases and J by 0 bases, with 8 bases left in between. Written as DNA, the CDR3 is TGCAGTGCTCTCCCTAACTCCTACGAGCAGTACTTC. Protein sequence: CSALPNSYEQYF.

The V gene is TRBV6-1, the J gene TRBJ2-4; D is perhaps TRBD2 (5 bases). This CDR3 is built from 13 residues. The germline CDR1 and CDR2 sequences are MNHNS and SASEGT. V was clipped by 3 bases and J by 8 bases, with 11 bases between them. The CDR3 here is CASSEEVWDIQYF. The DNA for the CDR3 is TGTGCCAGCAGTGAGGAGGTGTGGGACATTCAGTACTTC.

The sample holds many counts of this clonotype. The chain is built from TRBV20-1 and TRBJ1-1; 7 nucleotides line up with TRBD1. The CDR3 consists of 15 residues. J lost 7 bases, V lost 4 bases, and 15 bases had no gene match. The germline gives CDR1 DFQATT, CDR2 SNEGSKA (reference sequence). CDR3 in DNA: TGCAGTGCTACCCATCCCGGGACAGATTACGGTGAAGCTTTCTTT. This sequence encodes CSATHPGTDYGEAFF.

This clonotype was observed at least ten times. The chain employs TRBV18 and TRBJ2-7; D not resolved. V was pared by 2 bases and J by 6 bases, with 11 bases between. Germline CDR1 and CDR2: KGHSH and LQKENI. The CDR3 spans 13 residues. The CDR3 DNA reads as TGTGCCAGCTCACCATCAGGTCGAAGCGAGCAGTACTTC. This translates into CASSPSGRSEQYF.

V usage is TRBV19 and J usage is TRBJ1-2; D might be TRBD1 (5 bases). Germline CDR1 reads LNHDA; CDR2 reads SQIVND (reference sequence). The CDR3 has 13 amino acids. The V end lost 4 bases, the J end lost 8 bases, and 14 bases lay between the germline ends. In DNA form, the CDR3 reads TGTGCCAGTAGTAGGGGACCGTCGGGGGGCTACACCTTC. Protein product: CASSRGPSGGYTF.

This clonotype appeared many times. This sequence joins TRBV7-2 and TRBJ2-2; D ambiguous. The CDR3 length is 13 residues. Looked up from germline, CDR1 is SGHTA and CDR2 is FQGNSA. Trimming left V 1 base short and J 4 bases short, with 4 bases between. The CDR3 spells CASSLVTTGELFF. CDR3 coding DNA: TGTGCCAGCAGCTTAGTTACCACCGGGGAGCTGTTTTTT.

V usage is TRBV12-3 or TRBV12-4 and J usage is TRBJ2-5; TRBD2 aligns across 11 bases. The CDR3 sequence is 14 residues long. After removal of 7 bases from V and 9 bases from J, the junction contained 10 bases not matched to a gene. The CDR3 sequence is CASTLGTSGNAQYF. DNA of the CDR3: TGTGCCAGCACCTTAGGGACTAGCGGAAACGCCCAGTACTTC.

The sample holds many counts of this clonotype. The chain has TRBV20-1 and TRBJ1-1; no firm D call. Per the germline V gene, CDR1 is DFQATT and CDR2 is SNEGSKA (reference sequence). V was shortened by 3 bases and J by 0 bases, with 5 bases between the two germline ends. The CDR3 loop spans 12 amino acids. CDR3 coding DNA: TGCAGTGCTAGTCCGGTGAACACTGAAGCTTTCTTT. Translation gives CSASPVNTEAFF.

About this clonotype itself: A junction end diverges from the germline sequence, so it may reflect a read error. The chain recombines TRBV7-7 with TRBJ2-3; possible D gene TRBD2, 6 bases. CDR1 and CDR2 from the germline V gene are SSHAT and FNYEAQ (reference sequence). This CDR3 contains 13 residues. The CDR3 nucleotides are TGTGCTAGCAGCCTTCGGAGGGACGATACGCAGTATTTT. It translates to CASSLRRDDTQYF.

This clonotype was detected only a few times. This chain connects TRBV24-1 to TRBJ2-2; no firm D call. The germline V gene has CDR1 KGHDR and CDR2 SFDVKD. This CDR3 contains 16 residues. The ends were cut back, 4 bases at V and 0 bases at J, with 11 bases in the middle. CDR3 amino acids: CATSDNKYANTGELFF. The CDR3 DNA sequence: TGTGCCACCAGTGACAACAAGTACGCGAACACCGGGGAGCTGTTTTTT.

Worth noting for this clonotype: This may be a read error: a much more frequent sequence differs by one nucleotide. V and J are TRBV5-5 and TRBJ1-1, with no clear D. The ends were cut back, 1 base at V and 8 bases at J, with 9 bases in the middle. The CDR3 is made up of 12 amino acids. CDR1 is SGHKS, CDR2 YYEKEE, per germline (reference sequence). As DNA, the CDR3 is TGTGCCAGCAGCTTGATCAAGGGAGAAGCTTTCTTT. As protein: CASSLIKGEAFF.

This clonotype was observed at least ten times. V and J are TRBV20-1 and TRBJ2-3; 13 bases match TRBD2. The V gene's germline CDR1 is DFQATT and CDR2 SNEGSKA (reference sequence). Trimming took 4 bases from V and 0 from J; bases not matched to a gene: 7. The CDR3 spans 17 residues. CDR3 in amino acids: CSATGLAGVASTDTQYF. The CDR3 DNA is TGCAGTGCTACAGGACTAGCGGGGGTCGCTAGCACAGATACGCAGTATTTT.

This clonotype was seen a few times. The chain joins TRBV28 to TRBJ2-7, with TRBD2 identical over 12 bases. CDR3 length equals 16 residues. V lost 5 bases and J lost 4; bases outside the gene matches: 9. Germline V gene data show CDR1 as MDHEN and CDR2 as SYDVKM. CDR3 sequence: CASSPLTSGSRYEQYF. Here the CDR3 DNA reads TGTGCCAGCAGTCCGCTGACTAGCGGGAGTAGGTACGAGCAGTACTTC.